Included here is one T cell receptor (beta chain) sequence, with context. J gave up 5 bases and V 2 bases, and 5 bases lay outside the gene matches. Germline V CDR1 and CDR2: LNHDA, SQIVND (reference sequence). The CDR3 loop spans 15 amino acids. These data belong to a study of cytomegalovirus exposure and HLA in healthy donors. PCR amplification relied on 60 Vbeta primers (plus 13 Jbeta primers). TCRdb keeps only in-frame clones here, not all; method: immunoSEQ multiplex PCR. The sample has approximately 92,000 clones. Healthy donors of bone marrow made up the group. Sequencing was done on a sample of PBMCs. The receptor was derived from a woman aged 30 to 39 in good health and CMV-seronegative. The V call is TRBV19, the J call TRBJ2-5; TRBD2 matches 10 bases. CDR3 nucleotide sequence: TGTGCCAGTAGTATAAGCGGGGGGGCTTTGGAGACCCAGTACTTC. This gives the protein CASSISGGALETQYF. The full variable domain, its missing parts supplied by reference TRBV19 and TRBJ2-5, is DGGITQSPKYLFRKEGQNVTLSCEQNLNHDAMYWYRQDPGQGLRLIYYSQIVNDFQKGDIAEGYSVSREKKESFPLTVTSAQKNPTAFYLCASSISGGALETQYFGPGTRLLVL.